The entry below gives a single T cell receptor beta chain sequence along with its context. This record comes from a study of T cell repertoires in cytomegalovirus infection. TCRdb reprocessed the reads with MiXCR, giving one entry per CDR3 protein. The profile shows more than 150,000 distinct CDR3 sequences, around 20% of them singletons. The clonotype comes from a human donor in good health (CMV status not recorded). Some clones in this sample may be carry-over from other donors' samples. The specimen sequenced was PBMCs.

CDR3 region: CASSPGPGYEQYF. CDR3 sequence (DNA): TGTGCCAGCAGCCCCGGGCCAGGCTACGAGCAGTACTTC. This rearrangement joins TRBV7-8 to TRBJ2-7; D call uncertain. The V gene's germline CDR1 is SGHVS and CDR2 FQNEAQ. The CDR3 length is 13 residues. The germline V and J ends were trimmed by 5 bases and 3 bases, with 11 bases remaining between them. The full variable domain, completed using reference TRBV7-8 and TRBJ2-7, is GAGVSQSPRYKVAKRGQDVALRCDPISGHVSLFWYQQALGQGPEFLTYFQNEAQLDKSGLPSDRFFAERPEGSVSTLKIQRTQQEDSAVYLCASSPGPGYEQYFGPGTRLTVT.